The 9 T cell receptor beta chains listed next were all sequenced from one sample in a study of blood T cell repertoires in COVID-19. Profiled with immunoSEQ multiplex PCR; TCRdb holds only in-frame clones, not every one. This table has 450,000 or so clones, about 88% appearing once. The sequencing sample was made of peripheral blood. The receptor source for this set is a man aged 18 to 35 with COVID-19, enrolled during active disease.

The rearrangement joins TRBV24-1 to TRBJ2-5; 9 positions match TRBD1. The V and J ends lost 7 bases and 5 bases, in that order; junction bases with no gene match: 13. The length of the CDR3 is 16 residues. CDR1 is KGHDR, CDR2 SFDVKD, per germline. The CDR3 bases are TGTGCCACCAGCCCCACCACAGGGGGCGCAGCTGAGACCCAGTACTTC. Translated: CATSPTTGGAAETQYF.

The rearrangement joins TRBV28 to TRBJ2-5; D not resolved. Germline V lookup: CDR1 MDHEN, CDR2 SYDVKM. V was pared by 4 bases and J by 7 bases, with 13 bases between. The CDR3 totals 13 residues. The CDR3 region is CASSSDHYGTQYF. The CDR3 region has the DNA TGTGCCAGCAGTTCCGACCACTATGGGACCCAGTACTTC.

Only one count was recorded for this clone. CDR3 protein: CASSQLAGVSFGANVLTF. DNA for the CDR3: TGCGCCAGCAGCCAGTTAGCGGGGGTGTCGTTTGGGGCCAACGTCCTGACTTTC. The chain is built from TRBV4-1 and TRBJ2-6, with 9 bases aligning to TRBD2. The CDR3 covers 18 residues. Losses at the gene ends were 3 bases for V and 3 bases for J; bases not matched to a gene: 9. CDR1 is MGHRA, CDR2 YSYEKL, per germline.

The chain couples TRBV11-3 to TRBJ1-4, with D unresolved. The V and J ends lost 5 bases and 4 bases respectively, with 8 bases between them. CDR1 is SGHNT and CDR2 is YENEEA in the germline V gene. The CDR3 runs to 13 residues. The CDR3, as DNA: TGTGCCAGCAGCCGATCACTTAATGAAAAACTGTTTTTT. It codes for CASSRSLNEKLFF.

Only one count was recorded for this clone. At the DNA level, this CDR3 is encoded by other sequences in the same sample as well. The rearrangement links TRBV12-3 or TRBV12-4 to TRBJ2-7, with 8 bases that match TRBD1. This CDR3 is 13 amino acids long. Trimming removed 6 bases from V and 5 bases from J; junction bases left unmatched: 6. The CDR3 region is CASSPGQGHEQYF. In DNA form, the CDR3 reads TGTGCCAGCAGCCCCGGACAGGGCCACGAGCAGTACTTC.

The table lists this clone with a few counts. V is TRBV6-5 and J is TRBJ1-6, with D possibly being TRBD1 (5 bases). There are 14 residues in the CDR3. In germline, CDR1 is MNHEY, CDR2 SVGAGI. V was clipped by 6 bases and J by 10 bases, with 16 bases between them. CDR3 sequence (DNA): TGTGCCAGCAGGTCCAGGGTAGTCGGGTCACCCCTCCACTTT. This gives the protein CASRSRVVGSPLHF.

The rearrangement joins TRBV4-1 to TRBJ1-2; D unclear. V gave up 2 bases and J gave up 7 bases, with 20 bases separating them. CDR1 MGHRA and CDR2 YSYEKL come from the germline V gene. This CDR3 contains 16 residues. This CDR3 is CASSQLPSQALSGYTF. For the CDR3, the DNA is TGCGCCAGCAGCCAACTACCTTCTCAGGCCTTATCTGGCTACACCTTC.

In its sample, this clone was seen a few times. The gene calls are TRBV4-2 and TRBJ2-7; 10 nucleotides agree with TRBD2. The CDR3 covers 16 residues. The germline gives CDR1 LGHNA, CDR2 YNFKEQ. J lost 6 bases, V lost 4 bases, and 12 bases had no gene match. The CDR3 DNA reads TGTGCCAGCAGCCCCCTAATGCTAGCGGGAGAAGGCGAGCAGTACTTC. Translation: CASSPLMLAGEGEQYF.

The chain employs TRBV19 and TRBJ2-7, with 7 bases identical to TRBD2. There are 13 residues in the CDR3. The V segment lost 1 base and the J segment 3 bases; nucleotides outside the gene matches: 0. Germline-derived CDR1 and CDR2 are LNHDA and SQIVND (reference sequence). In nucleotides, the CDR3 is TGTGCCAGTAGTATAGCGGGGGGCTACGAGCAGTACTTC. This translates into CASSIAGGYEQYF.